This T cell receptor beta chain was documented in a study of CD8+CD57+ T cells in acquired aplastic anemia (dated 2018 in TCRdb). About the full investigation: DNA extracted from sorted CD4+ and CD8+ cells had a mean of around 3.3 ug, with a range of 0.2 to 27.4 ug.

This clonotype came up many times. Which antigen it targets is not known. No much larger clone is present one base from it, and per-base qualities are unavailable. In the study, sorted CD4+ and CD8+ blood T cells from patients with severe aplastic anemia and from healthy subjects underwent deep sequencing of TCR repertoires. Ficoll-Paque density gradient centrifugation was used to isolate peripheral blood mononuclear cells. CD4+ and CD8+ T cells were sorted by FACS or magnetic beads before DNA extraction. Genomic DNA served as template for TCR beta VDJ combination and CDR3 sequence profiling. An Illumina HiSeq 2000 was used for TCR repertoire sequencing. The paper's data handling went like this. Repertoires were assessed using TRBV/TRBJ rearrangement plots, CDR3 size and DJ length profiles, and Simpson's diversity index. Whichever DNA sequence was most abundant in the deep sequencing data was defined as the immunodominant clone. CDR3 amino acid sequences were screened for sharing across subjects and compared with published repertoires and the VDJdb database. The public reads were reanalyzed by TCRdb: fastp trimming at Q25, MiXCR alignment, in-frame beta chains only. CDR3 protein sequences are deduplicated, and each keeps its most common genes and DNA. The V and J calls come from TCRdb's annotation, not from the publication. The sample table contains under 350,000 distinct CDR3 sequences; only one count was recorded for about 56% of them. The ten biggest clones cover 7% to 9% of the sample.

Clipping removes 6 bases from V and 13 bases from J, with 11 as the unmatched junction base count. CDR1 and CDR2 (MNHNY, SVGAGI) derive from the germline V gene (reference sequence). The CDR3 measures 12 amino acids from cysteine to phenylalanine. Just the 36-base CDR3 DNA is kept, in frame starting at base 1. The full study reports these points: Patients and healthy controls showed no significant difference in CD8+ Simpson's diversity (P=0.060). Roughly 30 CD8+ CDR3 sequences were shared between patients and controls but appeared highly expressed in patients and within their immunodominant clones.

The specimen was sorted CD4+, CD8+, or CD8+CD57+ T cells (not recorded which) from PBMCs. The source of this sequence is a human donor with severe aplastic anemia or a healthy control (not recorded which). The rearrangement joined TRBV6-6 to TRBJ1-2, and 7 junctional nucleotides match TRBD1. The DNA reads TGTGCCAGCAGCGCCGGGACAGATCCCTCCACCTTC. This codes for CASSAGTDPSTF.